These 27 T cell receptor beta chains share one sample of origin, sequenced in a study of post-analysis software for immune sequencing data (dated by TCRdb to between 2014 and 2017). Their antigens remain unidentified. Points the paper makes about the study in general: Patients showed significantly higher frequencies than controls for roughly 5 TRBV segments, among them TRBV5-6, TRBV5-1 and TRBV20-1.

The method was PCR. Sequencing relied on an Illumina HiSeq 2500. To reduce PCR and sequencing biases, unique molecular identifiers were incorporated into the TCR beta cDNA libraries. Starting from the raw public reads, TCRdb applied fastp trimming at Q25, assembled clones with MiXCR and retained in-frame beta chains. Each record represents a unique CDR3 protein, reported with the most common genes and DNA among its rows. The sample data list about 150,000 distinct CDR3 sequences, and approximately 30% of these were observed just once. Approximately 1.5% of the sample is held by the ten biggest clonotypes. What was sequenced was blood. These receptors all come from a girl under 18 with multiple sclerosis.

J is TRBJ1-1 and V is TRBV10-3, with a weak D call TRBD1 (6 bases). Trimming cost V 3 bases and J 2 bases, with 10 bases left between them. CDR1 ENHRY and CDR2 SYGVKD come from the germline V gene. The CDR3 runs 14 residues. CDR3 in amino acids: CAISEGGTNTEAFF. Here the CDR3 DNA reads TGTGCCATCAGTGAAGGGGGGACAAACACTGAAGCTTTCTTT.

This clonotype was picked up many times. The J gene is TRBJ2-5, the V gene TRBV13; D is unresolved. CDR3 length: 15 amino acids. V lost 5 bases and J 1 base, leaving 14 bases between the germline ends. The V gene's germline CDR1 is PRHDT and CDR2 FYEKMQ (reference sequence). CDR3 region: CASSISYLGQETQYF. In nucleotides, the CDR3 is TGTGCCAGCAGCATTTCCTACCTGGGCCAAGAGACCCAGTACTTC.

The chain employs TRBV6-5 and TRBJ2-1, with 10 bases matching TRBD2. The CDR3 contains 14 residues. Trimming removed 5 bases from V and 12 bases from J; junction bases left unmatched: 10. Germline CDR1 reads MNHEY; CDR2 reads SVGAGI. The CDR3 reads CASSPGLALGGQFF. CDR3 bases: TGTGCCAGCAGTCCGGGACTAGCGCTAGGCGGGCAGTTCTTC.

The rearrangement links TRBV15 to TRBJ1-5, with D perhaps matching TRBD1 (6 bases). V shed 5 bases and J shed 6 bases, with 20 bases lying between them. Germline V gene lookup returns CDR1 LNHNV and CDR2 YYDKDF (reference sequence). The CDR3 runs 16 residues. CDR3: CATSVHRVGVGQPQHF. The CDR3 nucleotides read TGTGCCACCAGCGTACACAGGGTGGGGGTCGGTCAGCCCCAGCATTTT. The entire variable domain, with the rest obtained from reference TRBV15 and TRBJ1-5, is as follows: DAMVIQNPRYQVTQFGKPVTLSCSQTLNHNVMYWYQQKSSQAPKLLFHYYDKDFNNEADTPDNFQSRRPNTSFCFLDIRSPGLGDTAMYLCATSVHRVGVGQPQHFGDGTRLSIL.

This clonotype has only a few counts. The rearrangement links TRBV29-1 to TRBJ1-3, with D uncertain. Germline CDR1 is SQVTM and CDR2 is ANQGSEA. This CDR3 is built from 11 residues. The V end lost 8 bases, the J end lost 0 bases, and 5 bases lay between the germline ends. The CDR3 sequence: CSLNSGNTIYF. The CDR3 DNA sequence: TGCAGCCTCAACTCTGGAAACACCATATATTTT.

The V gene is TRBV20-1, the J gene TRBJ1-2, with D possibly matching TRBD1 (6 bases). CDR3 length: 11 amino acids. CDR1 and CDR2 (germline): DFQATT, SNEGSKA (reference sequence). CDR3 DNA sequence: TGCAGCTCCGGACAGAACTATGGCTACACCTTC. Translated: CSSGQNYGYTF.

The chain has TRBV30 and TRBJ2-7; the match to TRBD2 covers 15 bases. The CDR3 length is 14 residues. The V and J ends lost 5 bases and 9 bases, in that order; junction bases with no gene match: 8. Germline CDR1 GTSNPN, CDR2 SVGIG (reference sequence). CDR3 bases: TGTGCCTGGGACCCCGGACTAGCGGGAGGGGTGCAGTACTTC. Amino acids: CAWDPGLAGGVQYF.

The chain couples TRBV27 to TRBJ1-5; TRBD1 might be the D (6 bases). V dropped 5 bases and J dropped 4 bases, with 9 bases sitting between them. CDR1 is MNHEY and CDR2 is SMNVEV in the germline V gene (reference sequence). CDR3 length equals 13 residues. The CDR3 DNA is TGTGCCAGCAGTCTAGACAGGAATCAGCCCCAGCATTTT. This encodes CASSLDRNQPQHF.

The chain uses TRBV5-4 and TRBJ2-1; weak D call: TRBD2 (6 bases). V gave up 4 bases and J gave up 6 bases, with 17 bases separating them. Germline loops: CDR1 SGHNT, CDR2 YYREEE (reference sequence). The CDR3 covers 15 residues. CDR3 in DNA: TGTGCCAGCAGCCCTCTGGGAGGCTCCCTCAATGAGCAGTTCTTC. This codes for CASSPLGGSLNEQFF.

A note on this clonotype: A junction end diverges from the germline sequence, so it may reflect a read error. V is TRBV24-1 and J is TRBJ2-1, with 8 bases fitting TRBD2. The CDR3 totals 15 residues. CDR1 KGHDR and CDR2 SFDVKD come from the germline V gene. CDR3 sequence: CAASGGLAGNNEQFF. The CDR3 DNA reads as TGTGCCGCCAGTGGGGGGCTAGCGGGCAACAATGAGCAGTTCTTC.

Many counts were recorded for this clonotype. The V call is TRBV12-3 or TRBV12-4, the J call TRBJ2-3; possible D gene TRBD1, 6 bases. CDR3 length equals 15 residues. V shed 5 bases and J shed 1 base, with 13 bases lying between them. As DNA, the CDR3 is TGTGCCAGCAGTCCCAACAGGGTTGGCACAGATACGCAGTATTTT. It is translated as CASSPNRVGTDTQYF.

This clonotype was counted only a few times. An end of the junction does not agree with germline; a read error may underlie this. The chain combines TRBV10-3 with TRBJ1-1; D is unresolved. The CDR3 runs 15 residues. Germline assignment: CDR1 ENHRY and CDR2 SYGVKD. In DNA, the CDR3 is TGTGCCATCAGTGAAAGGGAATTGGGGTCCTTTGAAGTTTTCTTT. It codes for CAISERELGSFEVFF.

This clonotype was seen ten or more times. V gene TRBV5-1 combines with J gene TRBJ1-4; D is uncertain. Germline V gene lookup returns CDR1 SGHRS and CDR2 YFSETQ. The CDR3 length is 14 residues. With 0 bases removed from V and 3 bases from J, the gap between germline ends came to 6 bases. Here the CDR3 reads CASSLDGANEKLFF. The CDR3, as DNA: TGCGCCAGCAGCTTGGACGGAGCTAATGAAAAACTGTTTTTT.

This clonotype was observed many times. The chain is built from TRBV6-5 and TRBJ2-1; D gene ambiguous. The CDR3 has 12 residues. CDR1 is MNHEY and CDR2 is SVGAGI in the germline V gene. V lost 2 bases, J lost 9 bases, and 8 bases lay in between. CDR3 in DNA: TGTGCCAGCAGTTACCCCGGGCCTGAGCAGTTCTTC. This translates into CASSYPGPEQFF.

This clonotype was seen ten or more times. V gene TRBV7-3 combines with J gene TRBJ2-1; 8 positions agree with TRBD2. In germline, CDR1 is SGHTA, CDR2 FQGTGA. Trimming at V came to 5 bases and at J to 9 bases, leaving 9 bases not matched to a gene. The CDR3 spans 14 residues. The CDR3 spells CASSRGGFPPEQFF. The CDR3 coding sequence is TGTGCCAGCAGCCGGGGGGGCTTCCCTCCTGAGCAGTTCTTC.

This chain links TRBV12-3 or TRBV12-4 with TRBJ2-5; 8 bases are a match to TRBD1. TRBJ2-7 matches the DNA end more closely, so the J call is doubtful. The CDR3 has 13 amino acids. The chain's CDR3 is CASTIRTGYEQYF. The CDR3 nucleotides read TGTGCCAGCACAATTAGGACAGGGTACGAGCAGTACTTC.

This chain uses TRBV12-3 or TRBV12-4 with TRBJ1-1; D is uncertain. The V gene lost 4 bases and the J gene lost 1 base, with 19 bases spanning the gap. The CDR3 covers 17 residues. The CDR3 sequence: CASSSTFRTGRNTEAFF. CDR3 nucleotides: TGTGCCAGCAGTTCGACGTTTAGGACGGGTCGGAACACTGAAGCTTTCTTT.

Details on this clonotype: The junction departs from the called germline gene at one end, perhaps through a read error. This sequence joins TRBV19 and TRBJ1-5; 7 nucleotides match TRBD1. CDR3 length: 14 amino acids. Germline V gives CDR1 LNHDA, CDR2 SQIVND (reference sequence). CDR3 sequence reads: CANSIQGRNQPQHF. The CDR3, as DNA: TGTGCCAATAGTATACAGGGGCGGAATCAGCCCCAGCATTTT. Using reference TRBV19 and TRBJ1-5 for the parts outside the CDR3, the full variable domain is DGGITQSPKYLFRKEGQNVTLSCEQNLNHDAMYWYRQDPGQGLRLIYYSQIVNDFQKGDIAEGYSVSREKKESFPLTVTSAQKNPTAFYLCANSIQGRNQPQHFGDGTRLSIL.

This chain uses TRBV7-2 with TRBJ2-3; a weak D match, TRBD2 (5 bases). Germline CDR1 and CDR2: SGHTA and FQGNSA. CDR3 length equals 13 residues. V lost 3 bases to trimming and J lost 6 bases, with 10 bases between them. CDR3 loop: CASSFKSGDTQYF. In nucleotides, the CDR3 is TGTGCCAGCAGCTTTAAATCGGGGGATACGCAGTATTTT.

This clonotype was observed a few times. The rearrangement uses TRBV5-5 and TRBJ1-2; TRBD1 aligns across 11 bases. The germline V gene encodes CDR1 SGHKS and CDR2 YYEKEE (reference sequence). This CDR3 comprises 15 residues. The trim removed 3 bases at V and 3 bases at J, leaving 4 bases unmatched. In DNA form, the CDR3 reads TGTGCCAGCAGCTGGGGGACAGGGGGGGACTATGGCTACACCTTC. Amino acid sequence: CASSWGTGGDYGYTF.

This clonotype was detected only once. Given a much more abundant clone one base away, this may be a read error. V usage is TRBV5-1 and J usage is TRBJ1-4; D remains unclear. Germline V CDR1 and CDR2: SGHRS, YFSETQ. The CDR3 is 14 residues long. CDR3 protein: CAGSLVTGDEKLFF. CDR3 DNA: TGCGCCGGCAGCTTGGTGACGGGAGATGAAAAACTGTTTTTT.

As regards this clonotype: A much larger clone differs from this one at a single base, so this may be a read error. CDR3 loop: CTSSVGDTQYF. CDR3 sequence (DNA): TGTACCAGCAGCGTAGGGGATACGCAGTATTTT. The rearrangement joins TRBV9 to TRBJ2-3; D remains unclear. CDR3 length: 11 amino acids. CDR1 and CDR2 (germline): SGDLS, YYNGEE.

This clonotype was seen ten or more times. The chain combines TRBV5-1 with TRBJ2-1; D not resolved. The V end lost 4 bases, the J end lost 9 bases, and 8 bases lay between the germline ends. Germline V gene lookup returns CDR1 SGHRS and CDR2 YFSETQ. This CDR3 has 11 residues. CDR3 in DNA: TGCGCCAGCAGCGCTGGCGTTGAGCAGTTCTTC. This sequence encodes CASSAGVEQFF.

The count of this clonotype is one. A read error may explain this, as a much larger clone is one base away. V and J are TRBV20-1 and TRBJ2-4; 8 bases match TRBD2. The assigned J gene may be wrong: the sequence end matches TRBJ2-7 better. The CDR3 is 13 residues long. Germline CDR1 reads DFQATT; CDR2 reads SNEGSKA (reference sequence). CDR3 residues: CSAGPLAGYEQYF. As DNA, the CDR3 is TGCAGTGCTGGCCCCCTAGCGGGCTACGAGCAGTACTTC.

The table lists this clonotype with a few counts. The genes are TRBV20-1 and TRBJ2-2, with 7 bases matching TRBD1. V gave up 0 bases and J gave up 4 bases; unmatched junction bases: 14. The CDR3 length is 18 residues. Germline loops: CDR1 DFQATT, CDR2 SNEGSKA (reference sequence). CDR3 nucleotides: TGCAGTGCTAGAGAACCGGGACAGATAGCCCCGGGCACCGGGGAGCTGTTTTTT. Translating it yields CSAREPGQIAPGTGELFF.

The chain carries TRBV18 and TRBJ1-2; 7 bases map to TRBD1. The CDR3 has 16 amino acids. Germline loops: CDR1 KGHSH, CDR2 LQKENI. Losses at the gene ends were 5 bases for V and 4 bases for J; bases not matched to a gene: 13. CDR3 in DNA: TGTGCCAGCTCATCTCCCGACACCAGGGGGTCCTATGGCTACACCTTC. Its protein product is CASSSPDTRGSYGYTF.

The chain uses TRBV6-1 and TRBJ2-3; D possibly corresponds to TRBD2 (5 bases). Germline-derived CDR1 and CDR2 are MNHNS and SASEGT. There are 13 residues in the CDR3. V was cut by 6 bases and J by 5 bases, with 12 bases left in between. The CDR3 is CASRTGGEDTQYF. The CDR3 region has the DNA TGTGCCAGCAGGACCGGAGGTGAAGATACGCAGTATTTT.